The text below deals with one T cell receptor (beta chain). The antigen is unknown. The data belong to a study of OX40 agonist ivuxolimab in advanced cancers. Study-wide findings and caveats: CD8+ T cells (on average) carried more expanded clones than CD4+ T cells.

This CDR3 has 14 residues. Germline lookup yields CDR1 SGHRS and CDR2 YFSETQ. Trimming shortened V by 4 bases and J by 2 bases, and 9 bases separated the two germline ends. Measured with immunoSEQ multiplex PCR; TCRdb has only the in-frame clones, and not every one. The sample holds roughly 35,000 clones, approximately 80% seen once. Sampled blood was obtained at baseline, cycle 4 day 1, and cycle 7 day 1. The sequenced sample was CD4+ or CD8+ T cells sorted from blood, obtained in a trial of the OX40 agonist ivuxolimab. The chain is built from TRBV5-1 and TRBJ1-4; tentatively, D is TRBD1 (5 bases). The receptor was isolated from an adult with an advanced solid tumor such as melanoma, head and neck, liver or kidney cancer. CDR3 sequence: CASSRDGTNEKLFF. CDR3 sequence (DNA): TGCGCCAGCAGCCGGGACGGTACTAATGAAAAACTGTTTTTT.